Following are 27 T cell receptor beta chains from one sample sequenced in a study of cytomegalovirus exposure and HLA in healthy donors. In the PCR, 60 Vbeta and 13 Jbeta primers were used. Only in-frame clones appear in the TCRdb table, and some are missing; sequencing was by immunoSEQ multiplex PCR. The sample lists roughly 200,000 clones; around 90% were seen once. The material sequenced was PBMCs. Receptors originate from a boy under 10 years old in good health and CMV-seronegative.

The chain combines TRBV4-1 with TRBJ2-1; D ambiguous. V lost 1 base, J lost 3 bases, and 16 bases lay in between. The length of the CDR3 is 17 residues. CDR1 is MGHRA and CDR2 is YSYEKL in the germline V gene. The CDR3 region has the DNA TGCGCCAGCAGCCAAGGAAATATCCCTGGCAGCTACAATGAGCAGTTCTTC. Translation gives CASSQGNIPGSYNEQFF.

The V and J genes are TRBV15 and TRBJ1-4; D is undetermined. Per germline, CDR1 LNHNV and CDR2 YYDKDF (reference sequence). CDR3 length: 14 residues. Trimming took 0 bases from V and 6 from J, leaving 8 bases between them. CDR3 nucleotide sequence: TGTGCCACCAGCAGAGAATTAGTGGATGAAAAACTGTTTTTT. As protein: CATSRELVDEKLFF.

The V and J genes are TRBV6-1 and TRBJ1-2; D remains ambiguous. CDR1 is MNHNS, CDR2 SASEGT, per germline. This CDR3 has 13 amino acids. Trimming removed 1 base from V and 6 bases from J, with 9 bases in between. CDR3: CASSEVVGHGYTF. The DNA of the CDR3 is TGTGCCAGCAGTGAAGTGGTGGGCCATGGCTACACCTTC.

This clone occurred a few times. J is TRBJ2-2 and V is TRBV7-3, with TRBD1 as a possible D gene (5 bases). CDR1 is SGHTA and CDR2 is FQGTGA in the germline V gene. The CDR3 totals 13 residues. Trimming pared 2 bases from V and 6 bases from J, leaving 7 bases between. In nucleotides, the CDR3 is TGTGCCAGCAGCTTATCAGGGTCCGGGGAGCTGTTTTTT. It translates to CASSLSGSGELFF.

This chain connects TRBV5-1 to TRBJ2-3; 8 positions agree with TRBD1. Germline CDR1 SGHRS, CDR2 YFSETQ. Trimming took 4 bases from V and 4 from J; bases not matched to a gene: 5. The CDR3 extends over 14 amino acids. CDR3: CASSNGQGPDTQYF. Here the CDR3 DNA reads TGCGCCAGCAGCAACGGACAGGGACCAGATACGCAGTATTTT.

This chain links TRBV7-9 with TRBJ2-4; TRBD1 matches at 8 bases. V was pared by 2 bases and J by 5 bases, with 5 bases of the junction left unmatched. The CDR3 loop spans 15 amino acids. CDR1 and CDR2 (germline): SEHNR, FQNEAQ (reference sequence). Here the CDR3 reads CASSLTRQGQNIQYF. The CDR3 region has the DNA TGTGCCAGCAGCTTAACGAGACAGGGGCAAAACATTCAGTACTTC.

J is TRBJ2-7 and V is TRBV7-2; tentatively, D is TRBD1 (6 bases). This CDR3 is 17 amino acids long. With 3 bases removed from V and 2 bases from J, the gap between germline ends came to 20 bases. Germline-derived CDR1 and CDR2 are SGHTA and FQGNSA. CDR3 region: CASSFFPSTGIPYEQYF. As DNA, the CDR3 is TGTGCCAGCAGCTTCTTTCCTTCGACAGGTATCCCCTACGAGCAGTACTTC.

This clone was seen just once. The chain uses TRBV7-9 and TRBJ2-1; 8 bases are shared with TRBD2. J gave up 0 bases and V 0 bases, and 1 base lay outside the gene matches. CDR1 is SEHNR, CDR2 FQNEAQ, per germline (reference sequence). The CDR3 has 16 residues. The CDR3: CASSLAGGVSYNEQFF. The CDR3 DNA reads as TGTGCCAGCAGCTTAGCCGGGGGGGTCTCCTACAATGAGCAGTTCTTC.

The chain uses TRBV5-5 and TRBJ2-5, with TRBD1 as a possible D gene (5 bases). Per the germline V gene, CDR1 is SGHKS and CDR2 is YYEKEE (reference sequence). The CDR3 totals 16 residues. Trimming removed 3 bases from V and 0 bases from J, with 15 bases in between. In DNA form, the CDR3 reads TGTGCCAGCAGCTCGATGACAGCGCTGTACCAAGAGACCCAGTACTTC. Translated: CASSSMTALYQETQYF.

V usage is TRBV9 and J usage is TRBJ2-1, with D unclear. Trimming cost V 3 bases and J 4 bases, with 11 bases left between them. The CDR3 has 14 amino acids. Germline-derived CDR1 and CDR2 are SGDLS and YYNGEE. CDR3 residues: CASSGGEDYNEQFF. The CDR3 nucleotides are TGTGCCAGCAGCGGAGGAGAGGATTACAATGAGCAGTTCTTC.

The chain joins TRBV19 to TRBJ2-7, with D possibly being TRBD2 (5 bases). Trimming left V 3 bases short and J 6 bases short, with 12 bases between. This CDR3 is built from 13 residues. Germline V lookup: CDR1 LNHDA, CDR2 SQIVND (reference sequence). This CDR3 reads CASSIRGPSEQYF. The CDR3 DNA reads as TGTGCCAGTAGTATTCGAGGGCCCAGCGAGCAGTACTTC.

This clone has a single count. The chain employs TRBV6-5 and TRBJ2-3, with D maybe TRBD2 (5 bases). Trimming stripped 0 bases from V and 1 base from J, with 8 bases between. CDR1 MNHEY and CDR2 SVGAGI come from the germline V gene. The CDR3 totals 15 residues. Here the CDR3 DNA reads TGTGCCAGCAGTTACTCGAGGGTTGGCACAGATACGCAGTATTTT. It translates to CASSYSRVGTDTQYF.

This rearrangement joins TRBV2 to TRBJ1-1; perhaps TRBD1 as D (5 bases). The CDR3 runs to 16 residues. The V gene's germline CDR1 is SNHLY and CDR2 FYNNEI. V was trimmed by 2 bases and J by 3 bases, leaving 16 bases between them. CDR3 DNA: TGTGCCAGCAGTGAATTGCAAGTGGGACTTCACACTGAAGCTTTCTTT. Its translation: CASSELQVGLHTEAFF.

The gene calls are TRBV7-6 and TRBJ2-5, with D possibly being TRBD1 or TRBD2 (5 bases each). Matching the DNA end better, TRBJ2-7 makes the J call doubtful. Germline values: CDR1 SGHVS, CDR2 FNYEAQ. The CDR3 sequence is 15 residues long. DNA of the CDR3: TGTGCCAGCAGCTTTGGGCAGGGTGGGGGCTACGAGCAGTACTTC. Its translation: CASSFGQGGGYEQYF.

This chain uses TRBV5-8 with TRBJ1-3; D ambiguous. The CDR3 sequence is 15 residues long. V shed 1 base and J shed 0 bases, with 8 bases lying between them. CDR1 and CDR2 from the germline V gene are SGHTS and YDEGEE. As DNA, the CDR3 is TGTGCCAGCAGCTTGTATCGTAACTCTGGAAACACCATATATTTT. It encodes CASSLYRNSGNTIYF.

This rearrangement joins TRBV29-1 to TRBJ2-1; tentative D call: TRBD1 (6 bases). Trimming pared 7 bases from V and 1 base from J, leaving 11 bases between. Germline V lookup: CDR1 SQVTM, CDR2 ANQGSEA. The CDR3 totals 13 residues. The CDR3 DNA reads as TGCAGCGCTCGACAGGCTTCCTACAATGAGCAGTTCTTC. Protein sequence: CSARQASYNEQFF.

The V gene is TRBV27, the J gene TRBJ2-3, with TRBD2 matching 7 bases. CDR1 is MNHEY, CDR2 SMNVEV, per germline (reference sequence). CDR3 length: 17 residues. J lost 3 bases, V lost 1 base, and 10 bases had no gene match. The DNA for the CDR3 is TGTGCCAGCAGTTTATGGGGGGGACTCTTAAAGACAGATACGCAGTATTTT. Its translation: CASSLWGGLLKTDTQYF.

The rearrangement joins TRBV20-1 to TRBJ2-1; D might be TRBD2 (6 bases). The CDR3 loop spans 11 amino acids. Deletions cut 6 bases from V and 7 bases from J, with 10 bases between. Germline assignment: CDR1 DFQATT and CDR2 SNEGSKA (reference sequence). CDR3 sequence reads: CSAGGKNEQFF. CDR3 in DNA: TGCAGTGCCGGCGGGAAAAATGAGCAGTTCTTC.

This chain uses TRBV16 with TRBJ2-1; TRBD2 agrees at 13 bases. CDR3 length: 15 amino acids. CDR1 and CDR2 from the germline V gene are KGHSY and FQNENV. Germline trimming cut 7 bases from V and 8 bases from J; bases unmatched to any gene: 8. CDR3: CASTRTSGGAHEQFF. DNA of the CDR3: TGTGCCAGCACCCGTACTAGCGGGGGGGCCCATGAGCAGTTCTTC.

The rearrangement joins TRBV30 to TRBJ1-6; no firm D call. CDR3 size: 12 residues. Germline assignment: CDR1 GTSNPN and CDR2 SVGIG (reference sequence). V lost 4 bases to trimming and J lost 9 bases, with 10 bases between them. The CDR3 region is CAWKSSRSPLHF. The CDR3 bases are TGTGCCTGGAAAAGTAGCCGTTCACCCCTCCACTTT. Full variable domain (remainder filled in from reference TRBV30 and TRBJ1-6): SQTIHQWPATLVQPVGSPLSLECTVEGTSNPNLYWYRQAAGRGLQLLFYSVGIGQISSEVPQNLSASRPQDRQFILSSKKLLLSDSGFYLCAWKSSRSPLHFGNGTRLTVT.

This chain connects TRBV14 to TRBJ2-3, with 10 bases fitting TRBD2. Looked up from germline, CDR1 is SGHDN and CDR2 is FVKESK. Trimming cost V 1 base and J 6 bases; bases outside gene matches: 1. This CDR3 has 14 amino acids. The CDR3 is CASSQGLAGDTQYF. DNA for the CDR3: TGTGCCAGCAGCCAAGGACTAGCGGGCGATACGCAGTATTTT.

CDR3 sequence reads: CASSPTGGYYEQYF. The CDR3 DNA sequence: TGCGCCAGCAGCCCGACAGGGGGCTACTACGAGCAGTACTTC. V is TRBV5-1 and J is TRBJ2-7, with 10 bases identical to TRBD1. CDR3 length equals 14 residues. CDR1 SGHRS and CDR2 YFSETQ come from the germline V gene. The V and J ends lost 4 bases and 3 bases, in that order; junction bases with no gene match: 4. The full variable domain, with the rest looked up from reference TRBV5-1 and TRBJ2-7, is KAGVTQTPRYLIKTRGQQVTLSCSPISGHRSVSWYQQTPGQGLQFLFEYFSETQRNKGNFPGRFSGRQFSNSRSEMNVSTLELGDSALYLCASSPTGGYYEQYFGPGTRLTVT.

The J gene is TRBJ2-7, the V gene TRBV6-1; weak D call: TRBD1 (6 bases). Between the trimmed V and J ends, which lost 8 bases and 1 base, there was a span of 15 bases. The CDR3 spans 14 residues. Germline assignment: CDR1 MNHNS and CDR2 SASEGT. CDR3 loop: CASDARQASYEQYF. The CDR3 DNA is TGTGCCAGCGATGCGAGACAGGCTTCCTACGAGCAGTACTTC.

The rearrangement uses TRBV5-8 and TRBJ2-3, with 9 bases aligning to TRBD2. Germline V gives CDR1 SGHTS, CDR2 YDEGEE. With V trimmed by 3 bases and J by 1 base, 6 bases remained unmatched. There are 16 residues in the CDR3. CDR3 protein: CASSSPAGGRTDTQYF. CDR3 bases: TGTGCCAGCAGCTCCCCGGCGGGGGGGCGCACAGATACGCAGTATTTT.

CDR3 sequence (DNA): TGTGCCAGCAGTTTGGAGCAGGGGCCTCAGCCCCAGCATTTT. Its translation is CASSLEQGPQPQHF. The chain combines TRBV28 with TRBJ1-5; a possible D gene is TRBD1 (6 bases). The germline CDR1 and CDR2 sequences are MDHEN and SYDVKM. V gave up 3 bases and J gave up 6 bases, with 12 bases separating them. The CDR3 contains 14 residues.

The count of this clone is one. The chain uses TRBV6-1 and TRBJ1-1, with TRBD1 matching 7 bases. Looked up from germline, CDR1 is MNHNS and CDR2 is SASEGT. The CDR3 is 15 amino acids. V lost 5 bases, J lost 3 bases, and 9 bases stayed unmatched. The CDR3 here is CASSNHRGVDTEAFF. In DNA, the CDR3 is TGTGCCAGCAGTAATCACAGGGGAGTGGACACTGAAGCTTTCTTT.

This sequence joins TRBV6-1 and TRBJ1-2; D remains unclear. The length of the CDR3 is 12 residues. V was pared by 6 bases and J by 6 bases, with 11 bases between. Per germline, CDR1 MNHNS and CDR2 SASEGT. The chain's CDR3 is CASRGLEDGYTF. The DNA of the CDR3 is TGTGCCAGCAGAGGCTTAGAGGATGGCTACACCTTC.